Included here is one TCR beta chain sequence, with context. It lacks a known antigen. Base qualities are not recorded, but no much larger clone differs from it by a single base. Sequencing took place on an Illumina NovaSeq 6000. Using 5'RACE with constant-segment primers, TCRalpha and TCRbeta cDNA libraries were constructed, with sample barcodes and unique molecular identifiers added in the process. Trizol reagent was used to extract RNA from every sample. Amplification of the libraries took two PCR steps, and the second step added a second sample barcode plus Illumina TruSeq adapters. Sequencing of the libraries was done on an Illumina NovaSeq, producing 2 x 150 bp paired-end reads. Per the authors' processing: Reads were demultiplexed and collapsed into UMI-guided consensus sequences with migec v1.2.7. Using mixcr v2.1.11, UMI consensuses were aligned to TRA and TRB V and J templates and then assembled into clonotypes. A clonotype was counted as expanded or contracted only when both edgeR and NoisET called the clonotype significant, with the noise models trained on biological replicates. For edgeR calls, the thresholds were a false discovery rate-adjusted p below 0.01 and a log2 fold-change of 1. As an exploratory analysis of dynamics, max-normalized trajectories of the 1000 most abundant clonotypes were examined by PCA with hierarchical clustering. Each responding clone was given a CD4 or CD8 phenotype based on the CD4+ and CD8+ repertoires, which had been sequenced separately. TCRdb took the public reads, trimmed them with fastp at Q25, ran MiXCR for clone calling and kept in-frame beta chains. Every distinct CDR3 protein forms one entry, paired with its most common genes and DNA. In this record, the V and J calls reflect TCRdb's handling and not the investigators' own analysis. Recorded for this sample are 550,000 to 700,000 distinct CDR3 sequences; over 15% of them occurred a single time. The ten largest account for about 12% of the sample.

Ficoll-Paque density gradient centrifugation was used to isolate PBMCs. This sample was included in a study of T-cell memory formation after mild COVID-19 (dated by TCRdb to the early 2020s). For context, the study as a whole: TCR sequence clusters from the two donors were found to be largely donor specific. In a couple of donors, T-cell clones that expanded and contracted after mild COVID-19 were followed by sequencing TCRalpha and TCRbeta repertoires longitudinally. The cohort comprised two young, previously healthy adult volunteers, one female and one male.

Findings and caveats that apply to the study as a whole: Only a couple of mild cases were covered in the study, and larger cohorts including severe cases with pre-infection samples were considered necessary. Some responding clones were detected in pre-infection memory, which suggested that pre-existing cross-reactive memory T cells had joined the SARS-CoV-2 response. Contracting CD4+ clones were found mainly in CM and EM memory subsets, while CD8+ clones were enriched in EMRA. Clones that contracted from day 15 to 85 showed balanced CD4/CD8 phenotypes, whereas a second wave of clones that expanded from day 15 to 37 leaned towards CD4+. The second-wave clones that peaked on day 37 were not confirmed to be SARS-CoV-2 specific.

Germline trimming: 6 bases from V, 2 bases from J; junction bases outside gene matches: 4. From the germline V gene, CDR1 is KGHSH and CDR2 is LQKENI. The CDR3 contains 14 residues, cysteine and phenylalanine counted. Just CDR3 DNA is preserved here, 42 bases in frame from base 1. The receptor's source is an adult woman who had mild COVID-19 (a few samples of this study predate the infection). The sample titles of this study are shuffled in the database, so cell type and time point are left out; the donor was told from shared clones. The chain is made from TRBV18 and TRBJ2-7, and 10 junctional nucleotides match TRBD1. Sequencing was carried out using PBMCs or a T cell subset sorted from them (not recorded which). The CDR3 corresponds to CASSWTGGTYEQYF. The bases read TGTGCCAGCTCCTGGACAGGGGGGACCTACGAGCAGTACTTC.